This T cell receptor (beta chain) derives from a study of identical twins. TCRdb redid the calling of the 5' RACE reads with MiXCR, one entry per CDR3 protein. Of over 600,000 distinct CDR3 sequences listed, over 20% are singletons. With regard to this clonotype: A much larger clone differs by one base, so this may be a read error.

V lost 3 bases and J lost 2; bases outside the gene matches: 2. The CDR3 has 14 amino acids. Germline loops: CDR1 KGHDR, CDR2 SFDVKD. The sample was also reused in another study, on T cells expressing NK-cell markers. In that study: Several donors likewise had their CD3+CD56-NKG2C+ fraction led by these clonotypes.

This clonotype was sampled from a woman in her late teens or twenties in good health. The specimen was PBMCs. The rearrangement uses TRBV24-1 and TRBJ1-2; 7 bases align to TRBD1. The CDR3: CATSDAGQNYGYTF. The CDR3 DNA is TGTGCCACCAGTGATGCGGGACAGAACTATGGCTACACCTTC.